Described below is a single TCR beta chain sequence and its context. Its antigen specificity is not known. No much larger clone is present one base from it, and per-base qualities are unavailable. The time point label, as the study defines it: at surgical resection after neoadjuvant nivolumab +/- ipilimumab. Samples were obtained from the phase 2 randomized NEOSTAR trial, in which neoadjuvant nivolumab or nivolumab plus ipilimumab followed by surgery was tested in operable NSCLC. At resection, tumor-adjacent uninvolved lung was collected and used as a matched non-tumor comparison for resected tumor TCR repertoires. These data belong to a study of neoadjuvant nivolumab and ipilimumab in lung cancer (TCRdb year 2020). Background for the entire study: Intravenous nivolumab was dosed at 3 mg/kg on days 1, 15 and 29, and in the combination arm ipilimumab 1 mg/kg was added on day 1 only. The primary trial endpoint was the major pathologic response (MPR) rate in the intention-to-treat population in each study arm. A total of around 45 patients with operable NSCLC were treated in the trial, with around 23 randomized to nivolumab monotherapy and roughly 20 randomized to nivolumab plus ipilimumab. Matched pretherapy and resected tumor pairs were analyzed for seven patients, of whom four received nivolumab and three received nivolumab plus ipilimumab. TCR repertoires in pretherapy (baseline) peripheral blood were compared with TCR repertoires in tumors resected at surgery after neoadjuvant immune checkpoint blockade.

The library was obtained by the immunoSEQ multiplex PCR assay. On the authors' methods: Repertoires were summarized in terms of richness and clonality, and significantly expanded and contracted clones between pre- and post-therapy samples were identified. Imported from immuneACCESS, the table was reduced by TCRdb to in-frame sequences with V and J called. These copies leave out some clones; in studies compared against another copy, an unresolved V gene accounts for under half, and the cause of the remainder is not known. The D gene and trimming were derived from the DNA, and the V and J assignments and clone size from that table. This sample is represented by a few thousand clones; 65% to 80% of them were singletons. The ten largest clones take up 3% to 3.5% of the sample. Sequences MNHEY (CDR1) and SMNVEV (CDR2) are obtained from the germline V gene (reference sequence). V sheds 5 bases and J sheds 2 bases, leaving 16 bases between their ends. The CDR3 has 15 amino acids, counting the end cysteine and phenylalanine. Just the 45-base CDR3 DNA is kept, in frame starting at base 1.

Broad study findings and their caveats: Pretherapy blood TCR richness correlated positively with richness in tumors resected after neoadjuvant therapy (Spearman R ≈ 0.86). No significant correlation was found between TCR clonality and pathologic tumor regression, and only a single major-pathologic-response sample was available for the analysis of TCR clonality versus pathologic tumor regression. From pretherapy to surgery, tumor T-cell richness and clonality increased in three of three dual-therapy tumors but in only two of four nivolumab-treated tumors. TCR richness and clonality were greater in resected tumors than in tumor-adjacent uninvolved lung, and increases were seen in more dual-therapy-treated tumors. TCR sequencing was performed in a small number of samples.

The chain links TRBV27 with TRBJ2-7; the D gene is tentatively TRBD1 or TRBD2, each matching 5 bases. The clonotype originates from an adult with non-small cell lung cancer. Some clones in this sample may be carry-over from other donors' samples. The sequenced sample was normal lung tissue adjacent to the tumor, obtained after neoadjuvant nivolumab, alone or with ipilimumab, at or shortly before surgery. The nucleotide sequence reads as follows: TGTGCCAGCAGTGGACCGGGACGGCTGACCTACGAGCAGTACTTC. Translation gives CASSGPGRLTYEQYF.